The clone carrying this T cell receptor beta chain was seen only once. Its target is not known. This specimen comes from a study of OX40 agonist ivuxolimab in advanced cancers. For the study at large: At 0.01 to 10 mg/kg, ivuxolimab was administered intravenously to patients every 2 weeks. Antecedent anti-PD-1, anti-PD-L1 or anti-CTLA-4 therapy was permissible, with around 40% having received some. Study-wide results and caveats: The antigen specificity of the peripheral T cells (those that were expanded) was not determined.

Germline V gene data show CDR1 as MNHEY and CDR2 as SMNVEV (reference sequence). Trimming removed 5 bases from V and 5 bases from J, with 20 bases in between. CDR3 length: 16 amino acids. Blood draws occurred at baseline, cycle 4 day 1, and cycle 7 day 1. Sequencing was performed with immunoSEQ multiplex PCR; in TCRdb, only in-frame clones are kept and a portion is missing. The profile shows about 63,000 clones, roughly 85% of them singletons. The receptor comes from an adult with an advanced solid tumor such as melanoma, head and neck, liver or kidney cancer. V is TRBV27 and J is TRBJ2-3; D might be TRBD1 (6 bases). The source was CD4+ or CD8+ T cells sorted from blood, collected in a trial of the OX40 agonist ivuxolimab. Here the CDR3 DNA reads TGTGCCAGCAGTAGGGCGACAGGTTCCTTTGTAGATACGCAGTATTTT. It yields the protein CASSRATGSFVDTQYF.